The rows below give T cell receptor beta chains drawn from one sample of a study of blood T cell repertoires in COVID-19. Here immunoSEQ multiplex PCR was the method, and the copy in TCRdb shows in-frame clones only, minus some. The data hold 200,000 or so clones, with 84% observed a single time. The sample was PBMCs or T cells enriched from blood (not recorded which). Source of these receptors: a man in his forties who had recovered from COVID-19. The CDR3 runs from the conserved cysteine through the conserved F or W. The D gene is left open where the match is weak. For some rows the clone size is stated as once, few or many, or as a class when expanded; others skip it.

TRBJ1-2 TRBV7-2 . TRBD1 TGTGCCAGCAGCTCAGGACAGGCCTCTAACTATGGCTACACCTTC CASSSGQASNYGYTF
TRBJ1-1 TRBV6-5 few . TGTGCCAGCAGTTACTCCCTACGGGGTTGGGCTTTCTTT CASSYSLRGWAFF
TRBJ2-7 TRBV29-1 . TRBD1 TGCAGCGTTGAAGAGCGTGCAGGGGGCCTGGACGAGCAGTACTTC CSVEERAGGLDEQYF
TRBJ2-3 TRBV27 . TRBD1 TGTGCCAGCAGTCTACCGGGACAGGGGGCCACAGATACGCAGTATTTT CASSLPGQGATDTQYF
TRBJ2-3 TRBV29-1 . . TGCAGCGTTGGGGTGGGGGCCGAAGATACGCAGTATTTT CSVGVGAEDTQYF
TRBJ1-6 TRBV9 once TRBD1 TGTGCCAGCAGCGTAATGGGACAGGGGAATTCACCCCTCCACTTT CASSVMGQGNSPLHF
TRBJ1-1 TRBV5-1 . TRBD1 TGCGCCAGCAGCTTGCTGGGACAGGGGGCGCTTCTGGGCACTGAAGCTTTCTTT CASSLLGQGALLGTEAFF
TRBJ2-3 TRBV5-1 once . TGCGCCAGCAGCTTGCTTGGCAGGGGCAGCACAGATACGCAGTATTTT CASSLLGRGSTDTQYF
TRBJ1-2 TRBV7-9 . . TGTGCCAGCAGCGGGGAGACAGGCTATGGCTACACCTTC CASSGETGYGYTF
TRBJ1-4 TRBV7-9 once . TGTGCCAGCAGCTTAGGGGTCGGAGGAAGGGATGAAAAACTGTTTTTT CASSLGVGGRDEKLFF
TRBJ1-2 TRBV6-5 . TRBD1 TGTGCCAGCAGTTACGGACAGGGGGCAGAGGGCTACACCTTC CASSYGQGAEGYTF
TRBJ1-2 TRBV12-3/TRBV12-4 . . TGTGCCAGCAGTTTAGCGGGAGGTGGCTACACCTTC CASSLAGGGYTF
TRBJ1-3 TRBV2 . TRBD1 TGTGCCAGCAGCCGCAACAGGGGACAGTCAGACTCTGGAAACACCATATATTTT CASSRNRGQSDSGNTIYF
TRBJ2-5 TRBV2 . TRBD2 TGTGCCAGCAGTGAAGGGACTAGCGGGGAAGAGACCCAGTACTTC CASSEGTSGEETQYF
TRBJ1-3 TRBV5-5 . TRBD1 TGTGCCAGCAGCCCGGGACAGCGCTCTGGAAACACCATATATTTT CASSPGQRSGNTIYF
TRBJ2-6 TRBV4-2 . . TGTGCCAGCAGCCAAGCCGATTTGGAAGGGGATGGGGCCAACGTCCTGACTTTC CASSQADLEGDGANVLTF
TRBJ2-2 TRBV12-3/TRBV12-4 . . TGTGCCGCCAAGGAGTCGAACACCGGGGAGCTGTTTTTT CAAKESNTGELFF
TRBJ1-1 TRBV6-5 . TRBD1 TGTGCCAGCAGTTCGCCTCGACAGGGGGCACTCACTGAAGCTTTCTTT CASSSPRQGALTEAFF
TRBJ1-3 TRBV7-2 . . TGTGCCAGCAGCTTATATGGGGCGCGAACTGGAAACACCATATATTTT CASSLYGARTGNTIYF
TRBJ1-2 TRBV7-9 . TRBD1 TGTGCCAGCAGTGAGGGGGCCTCTAACTATGGCTACACCTTC CASSEGASNYGYTF
TRBJ1-2 TRBV19 . . TGTGCCAGTACGGGTTCGCACAGGGCCTATGGCTACACCTTC CASTGSHRAYGYTF